The 9 T cell receptor beta chains below come from one sample, sequenced in a study. TCRdb ran MiXCR on the reads and lists one entry per CDR3 protein. The sample holds around 5,300 distinct CDR3 sequences, over 7.5% seen once. Sequenced: CD4+ T cells from synovial fluid. These receptors all come from a human donor with rheumatoid arthritis.

This clonotype rates as medium-sized. The CDR3 loop reads CASSYPRLAPEEKGLFF. CDR3 in DNA: TGCGCCAGCAGCTACCCCCGCTTGGCCCCGGAGGAAAAGGGACTGTTTTTT. The chain carries TRBV4-1 and TRBJ1-4, with D hard to call. Germline lookup yields CDR1 MGHRA and CDR2 YSYEKL. Trimming removed 5 bases from V and 13 bases from J, with 29 bases in between. There are 17 residues in the CDR3.

This clonotype is medium-sized within its sample. The chain carries TRBV7-9 and TRBJ1-5, with D possibly matching TRBD1 (6 bases). With 5 bases removed from V and 2 bases from J, the gap between germline ends came to 16 bases. CDR1 is SEHNR, CDR2 FQNEAQ, per germline (reference sequence). This CDR3 is built from 16 residues. Here the CDR3 DNA reads TGTGCCAGCAGCCCAGGGGAAAGTGGAGGCAATCAGCCCCAGCATTTT. Protein product: CASSPGESGGNQPQHF.

About this clonotype itself: One base away lies a much larger clone, so this may be a sequencing read error. The chain joins TRBV18 to TRBJ2-2; no clear D gene. Germline V CDR1 and CDR2: KGHSH, LQKENI. This CDR3 has 17 residues. The CDR3 DNA sequence: TGTGCCAGCTCACTCTACGACCAGGTCGTGAGCACCCGGGAGCTGTTTTTT. This codes for CASSLYDQVVSTRELFF.

In regard to this clonotype: This sequence may be a read error, since a much larger clone differs from it by one base. The CDR3 nucleotides are TGTGCCAGCAGCGTGGGACAGGGGAACTATAGCTACACCTTC. It codes for CASSVGQGNYSYTF. V and J are TRBV7-9 and TRBJ1-2; 10 bases are shared with TRBD1. The germline V gene encodes CDR1 SEHNR and CDR2 FQNEAQ (reference sequence). CDR3 length: 14 amino acids. Drawing the rest from reference TRBV7-9 and TRBJ1-2, the complete variable domain is DTGVSQNPRHKITKRGQNVTFRCDPISEHNRLYWYRQTLGQGPEFLTYFQNEAQLEKSRLLSDRFSAERPKGSFSTLEIQRTEQGDSAMYLCASSVGQGNYSYTFGSGTRLTVV.

This clonotype is medium-sized. The V gene is TRBV7-9, the J gene TRBJ2-3; D perhaps matches TRBD2 (5 bases). The CDR3 is 14 residues long. V was cut by 0 bases and J by 5 bases, with 9 bases left in between. Germline CDR1 reads SEHNR; CDR2 reads FQNEAQ (reference sequence). In nucleotides, the CDR3 is TGTGCCAGCAGCTTAGCGGGAGCCTTAGATACGCAGTATTTT. Protein: CASSLAGALDTQYF.

Relative to its sample, this clonotype is medium-sized (0.01 to 0.1%). The chain recombines TRBV2 with TRBJ2-3, with D possibly being TRBD2 (5 bases). The CDR3 is made up of 14 amino acids. V lost 3 bases and J 2 bases, leaving 9 bases between the germline ends. The germline V gene encodes CDR1 SNHLY and CDR2 FYNNEI. The DNA for the CDR3 is TGTGCCAGCAGTGATGTCGGGGACACAGATACGCAGTATTTT. Translated, it gives CASSDVGDTDTQYF.

This clonotype is labeled medium-sized (0.01 to 0.1%). This rearrangement joins TRBV11-1 to TRBJ2-7; D is undetermined. The V gene's germline CDR1 is SGHAT and CDR2 FQDESV (reference sequence). CDR3 length: 14 amino acids. Trimming left V 5 bases short and J 7 bases short, with 18 bases between. The CDR3 sequence is CASSRPETTREQYF. The CDR3 DNA is TGTGCCAGCAGCCGGCCCGAAACCACTCGGGAGCAGTACTTC.

This clonotype is categorized as medium-sized. This chain connects TRBV7-9 to TRBJ2-3; a possible D gene is TRBD1 (5 bases). Per the germline V gene, CDR1 is SEHNR and CDR2 is FQNEAQ (reference sequence). The CDR3 covers 15 residues. V was pared by 4 bases and J by 2 bases, with 13 bases between. CDR3 amino acids: CASSSKDTSTDTQYF. The CDR3 DNA reads as TGTGCCAGCAGCTCGAAGGACACTTCCACAGATACGCAGTATTTT.

Within the sample, this clonotype is medium-sized. V and J are TRBV4-1 and TRBJ2-7; 10 bases align to TRBD2. This CDR3 has 16 residues. Germline CDR1 reads MGHRA; CDR2 reads YSYEKL. The V segment lost 6 bases and the J segment 4 bases; nucleotides outside the gene matches: 12. The chain's CDR3 is CASSWGGASGSYEQYF. CDR3 in DNA: TGCGCCAGCAGTTGGGGGGGGGCTAGCGGGAGTTACGAGCAGTACTTC.